A selection of T cell receptor beta chains follows, all from one sample in a study of T cell repertoires in cytomegalovirus infection. TCRdb fed the reads into MiXCR, producing one record per CDR3 protein. There are about 190,000 distinct CDR3 sequences in the sample; roughly 27% occur only once, and roughly 32% lies in the top ten. What was sequenced was PBMCs. The receptors come from a human donor in good health (CMV status not recorded). Some clones in this sample may be carry-over from other donors' samples. Each CDR3 is given without its conserved first and last residue. Some rows mark clone size as missing; the rest say once, few, many or name a class of expanded clone.

TRBJ1-2 TRBV7-2 many ASSWDREADYGYT
TRBJ1-6 TRBV7-9 few ASSLGTGTGGHSPLH
TRBJ1-2 TRBV25-1 NA ASSVGRGDGYT
TRBJ1-1 TRBV29-1 NA SVVGGLDTEAF
TRBJ2-1 TRBV12-3/TRBV12-4 few ASSEEAWNEQF
TRBJ2-4 TRBV6-6 NA ASSSQGNIQY
TRBJ2-1 TRBV6-2/TRBV6-3 NA ASSYSSTGTLSYNEQF
TRBJ1-2 TRBV6-5 NA ASSSPFMNYGYT
TRBJ2-7 TRBV6-2/TRBV6-3 few ASSYLIGSSSYEQY
TRBJ2-4 TRBV2 NA ASLQGLLAKNIQY
TRBJ1-2 TRBV12-3/TRBV12-4 few ASSGTVVRGYT
TRBJ1-2 TRBV11-2 NA ASSSTSPTGVYGYT
TRBJ2-7 TRBV7-9 few ASSLESEQY
TRBJ2-3 TRBV29-1 NA SVRPSNTDTQY
TRBJ2-7 TRBV10-3 NA AIGDRGAYEQY
TRBJ2-1 TRBV7-6 many ASSLESYNEQF
TRBJ1-1 TRBV7-8 many ASSLDRGVPREAF
TRBJ2-5 TRBV14 NA ASSQSRRGETQY
TRBJ2-1 TRBV6-1 NA ASSPYGGGAKDEQF
TRBJ1-1 TRBV7-2 many ASSLAGVGGTEAF
TRBJ1-1 TRBV7-2 many ASSRVNTEAF
TRBJ2-5 TRBV12-3/TRBV12-4 few ASSLLGTGDRVETQY
TRBJ1-2 TRBV29-1 NA SVEETVAGYT
TRBJ2-3 TRBV25-1 NA ASSEGLAGVEDTQY
TRBJ2-2 TRBV3-1 NA ASSTLGAGELF
TRBJ2-6 TRBV5-1 NA ASSLEGGATGANVLT
TRBJ2-7 TRBV12-3/TRBV12-4 few ASKSGTGYEQY
TRBJ2-3 TRBV9 few ASSTRTGGTDTQY
TRBJ2-1 TRBV11-2 once ASSARGGLHNEQF
TRBJ1-2 TRBV4-1 NA ASSPPGQKNYGYT
TRBJ1-4 TRBV7-6 NA ASSIGQGGNEKLF
TRBJ1-2 TRBV6-6 NA ASSSPTGGGYT
TRBJ2-5 TRBV7-2 few ASSLDPPETQY
TRBJ1-1 TRBV14 few ASRDRGPMNTEAF
TRBJ2-7 TRBV7-6 many ASSPRRGQNEQY
TRBJ1-5 TRBV6-1 few ASSEAREGNQPQH
TRBJ1-1 TRBV19 NA ASSSHSGGMNTEAF
TRBJ2-2 TRBV7-2 NA ASSLEGAGTWNTGELF